The clone carrying this T cell receptor beta chain was detected many times. Its antigen is as yet unknown. From the reads, TCRdb called clonotypes with MiXCR, one entry per CDR3 protein. The repertoire holds about 310,000 distinct CDR3 sequences, roughly 25% seen once, with roughly 15% in the top ten. The source of the sample is a study of T cell repertoires in cytomegalovirus infection. Study information: Well-studied HLA-B-restricted CMV epitopes were used in the study alongside recently identified HLA-C-restricted ones. Indications of both CMV infection and matching HLA type were provided by public TCR beta signatures. Points from the study as a whole: Summed frequency of public TCR beta families distinguished CMV carriers with the relevant HLA. HLA-C-restricted CMV-specific TCR beta clonotypes prevailed in the ex vivo response.

The clonotype originates from a human donor in good health (CMV status not recorded). Some clones in this sample may be carry-over from other donors' samples. This material consisted of cultured PBMCs, taken from culture after CMV antigen stimulation.

The CDR3 DNA is TGTGCCAGCAGCTTAGCGGATTGGAACACAGATACGCAGTATTTT. As protein: CASSLADWNTDTQYF. The V and J genes are TRBV5-6 and TRBJ2-3, with a weak D call TRBD2 (5 bases). CDR1 and CDR2 from the germline V gene are SGHDT and YYEEEE. The germline V and J ends were trimmed by 2 bases and 2 bases, with 12 bases remaining between them. This CDR3 has 15 residues.